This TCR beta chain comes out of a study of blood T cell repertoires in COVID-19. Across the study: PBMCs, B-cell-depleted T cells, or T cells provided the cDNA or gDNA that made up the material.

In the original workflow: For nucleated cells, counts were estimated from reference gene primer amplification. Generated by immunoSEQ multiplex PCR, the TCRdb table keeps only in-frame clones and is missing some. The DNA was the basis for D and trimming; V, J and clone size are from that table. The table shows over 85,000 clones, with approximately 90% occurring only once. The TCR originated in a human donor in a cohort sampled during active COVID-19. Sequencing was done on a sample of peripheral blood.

For the CDR3, the DNA is TGTGCCAGCATTGGACAGGGCGCGCCAGGCTATGGCTACACCTTC. It yields the protein CASIGQGAPGYGYTF. This rearrangement joins TRBV6-5 to TRBJ1-2; 8 nucleotides line up with TRBD1. V shed 7 bases, J shed 4 bases, and the junction held 11 bases outside the gene matches. Germline V gene sequence: CDR1 MNHEY, CDR2 SVGAGI. The CDR3 is made up of 15 amino acids.